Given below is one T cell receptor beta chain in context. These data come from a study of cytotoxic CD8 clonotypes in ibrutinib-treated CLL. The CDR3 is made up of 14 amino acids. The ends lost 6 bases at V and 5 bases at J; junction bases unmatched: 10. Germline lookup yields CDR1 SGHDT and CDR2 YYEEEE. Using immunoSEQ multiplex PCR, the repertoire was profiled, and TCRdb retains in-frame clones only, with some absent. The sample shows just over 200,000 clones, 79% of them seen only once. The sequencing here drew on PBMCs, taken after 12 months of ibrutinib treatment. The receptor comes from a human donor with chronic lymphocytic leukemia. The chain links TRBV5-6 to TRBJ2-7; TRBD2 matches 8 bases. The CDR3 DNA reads TGTGCCAGCACCTCGGGGGGGGTGACCAACGAGCAGTACTTC. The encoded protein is CASTSGGVTNEQYF.